This TCR beta chain was recovered during a study of cytotoxic CD8 clonotypes in ibrutinib-treated CLL. Repertoires were generated with immunoSEQ multiplex PCR, while TCRdb's copy carries only in-frame clones and drops some. The sample has hundreds of thousands of clones, around four fifths seen once. PBMCs that had been cryopreserved were the source of 1.5 to 2.5 micrograms of genomic DNA for TCR beta libraries. Germline CDR1 is LGHNA and CDR2 is YSLEER. The CDR3 extends over 13 amino acids. The V end was cut by 3 bases, the J end by 3 bases, with 6 bases between. The chain uses TRBV4-3 and TRBJ2-1, with D unclear. The TCR was taken from a human donor with chronic lymphocytic leukemia. The sequencing used PBMCs, collected before ibrutinib treatment. The CDR3: CASSQDLYNEQFF. The CDR3 DNA is TGCGCCAGCAGCCAGGACCTCTACAATGAGCAGTTCTTC.